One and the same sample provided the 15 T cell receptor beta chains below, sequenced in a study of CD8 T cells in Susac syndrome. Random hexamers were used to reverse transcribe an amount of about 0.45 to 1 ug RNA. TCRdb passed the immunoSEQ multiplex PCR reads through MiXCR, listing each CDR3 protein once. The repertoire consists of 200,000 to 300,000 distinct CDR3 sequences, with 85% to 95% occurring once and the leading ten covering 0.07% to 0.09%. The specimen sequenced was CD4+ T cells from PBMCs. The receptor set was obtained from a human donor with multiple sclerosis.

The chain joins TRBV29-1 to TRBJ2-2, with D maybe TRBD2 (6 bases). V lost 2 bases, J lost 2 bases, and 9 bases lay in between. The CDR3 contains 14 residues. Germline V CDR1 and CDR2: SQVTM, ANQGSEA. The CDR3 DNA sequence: TGCAGCGTTGAACAGGACTACAACACCGGGGAGCTGTTTTTT. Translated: CSVEQDYNTGELFF.

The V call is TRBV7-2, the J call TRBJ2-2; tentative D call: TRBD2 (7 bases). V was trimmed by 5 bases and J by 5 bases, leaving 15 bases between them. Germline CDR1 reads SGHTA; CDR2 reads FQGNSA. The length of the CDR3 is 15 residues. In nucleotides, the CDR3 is TGTGCCAGCAGCCCTCCGGGGGGCGGTACCGGGGAGCTGTTTTTT. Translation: CASSPPGGGTGELFF.

CDR3 in DNA: TGTGCCAGCAGCGTAGACGGGGGCCAGGGCTACGAGCAGTACTTC. Translating gives CASSVDGGQGYEQYF. This chain links TRBV9 with TRBJ2-7, with D perhaps TRBD1 or TRBD2 (6 bases each). From germline, CDR1 is SGDLS and CDR2 YYNGEE. Trimming removed 0 bases at V and 3 bases at J, with 13 bases between. This CDR3 is built from 15 residues.

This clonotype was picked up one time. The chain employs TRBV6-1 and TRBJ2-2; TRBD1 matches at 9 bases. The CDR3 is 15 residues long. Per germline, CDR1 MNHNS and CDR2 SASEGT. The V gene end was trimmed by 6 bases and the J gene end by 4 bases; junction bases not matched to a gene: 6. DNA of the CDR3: TGTGCCAGCAGGATCCGGGACAGGGCCACCGGGGAGCTGTTTTTT. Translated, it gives CASRIRDRATGELFF.

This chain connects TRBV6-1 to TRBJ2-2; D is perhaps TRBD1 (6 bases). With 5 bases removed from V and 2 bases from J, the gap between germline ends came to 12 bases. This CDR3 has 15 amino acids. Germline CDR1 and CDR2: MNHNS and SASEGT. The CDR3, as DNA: TGTGCCAGCAGTACCGGGACACCTAACACCGGGGAGCTGTTTTTT. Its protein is CASSTGTPNTGELFF.

This CDR3 reads CSVEYRRQETQYF. CDR3 DNA: TGCAGCGTCGAATACAGGCGACAAGAGACCCAGTACTTC. The chain combines TRBV29-1 with TRBJ2-5; D is perhaps TRBD1 (5 bases). Germline CDR1 SQVTM, CDR2 ANQGSEA. This CDR3 comprises 13 residues. V lost 6 bases to trimming and J lost 2 bases, with 13 bases between them.

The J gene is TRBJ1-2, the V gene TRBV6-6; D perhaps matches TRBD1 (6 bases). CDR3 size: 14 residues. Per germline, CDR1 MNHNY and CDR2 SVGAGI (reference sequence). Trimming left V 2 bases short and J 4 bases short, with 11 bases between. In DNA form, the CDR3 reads TGTGCCAGCAGTTACCGACAGGAGGGCTATGGCTACACCTTC. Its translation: CASSYRQEGYGYTF.

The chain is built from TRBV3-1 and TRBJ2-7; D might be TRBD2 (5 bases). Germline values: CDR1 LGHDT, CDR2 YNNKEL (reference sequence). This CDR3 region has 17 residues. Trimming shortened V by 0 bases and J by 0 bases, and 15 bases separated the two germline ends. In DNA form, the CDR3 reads TGTGCCAGCAGCCAAGACATGAGGGCGTTACTCTCCTACGAGCAGTACTTC. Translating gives CASSQDMRALLSYEQYF.

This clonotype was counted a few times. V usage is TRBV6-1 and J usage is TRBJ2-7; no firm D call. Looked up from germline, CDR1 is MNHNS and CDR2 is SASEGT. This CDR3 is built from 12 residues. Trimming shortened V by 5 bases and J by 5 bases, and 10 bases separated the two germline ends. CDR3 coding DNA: TGTGCCAGCAGTCCCACAAGGAACGAGCAGTACTTC. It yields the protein CASSPTRNEQYF.

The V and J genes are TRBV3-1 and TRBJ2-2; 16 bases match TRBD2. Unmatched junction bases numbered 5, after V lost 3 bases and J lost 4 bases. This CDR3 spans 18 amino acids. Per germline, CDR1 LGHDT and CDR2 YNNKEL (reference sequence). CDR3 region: CASSHPGTSGRVTGELFF. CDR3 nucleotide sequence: TGTGCCAGCAGCCACCCCGGGACTAGCGGGAGGGTCACCGGGGAGCTGTTTTTT.

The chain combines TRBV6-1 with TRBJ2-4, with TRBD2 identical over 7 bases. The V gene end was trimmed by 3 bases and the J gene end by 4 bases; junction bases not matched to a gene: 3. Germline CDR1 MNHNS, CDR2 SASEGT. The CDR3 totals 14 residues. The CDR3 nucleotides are TGTGCCAGCAGTGATCCCGGGGGGAAAAACATTCAGTACTTC. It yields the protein CASSDPGGKNIQYF.

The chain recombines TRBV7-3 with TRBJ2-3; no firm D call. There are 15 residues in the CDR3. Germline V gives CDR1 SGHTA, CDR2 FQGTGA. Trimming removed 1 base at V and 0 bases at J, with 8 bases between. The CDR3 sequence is CASSLIGSSTDTQYF. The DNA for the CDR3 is TGTGCCAGCAGCTTAATCGGATCTAGCACAGATACGCAGTATTTT.

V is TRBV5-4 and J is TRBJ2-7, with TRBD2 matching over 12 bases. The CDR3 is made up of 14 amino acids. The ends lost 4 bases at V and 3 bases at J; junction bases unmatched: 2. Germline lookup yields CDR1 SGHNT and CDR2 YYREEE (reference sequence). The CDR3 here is CASSEGLAGYEQYV. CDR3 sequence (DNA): TGTGCCAGCAGCGAGGGACTAGCGGGCTACGAGCAGTACGTC.

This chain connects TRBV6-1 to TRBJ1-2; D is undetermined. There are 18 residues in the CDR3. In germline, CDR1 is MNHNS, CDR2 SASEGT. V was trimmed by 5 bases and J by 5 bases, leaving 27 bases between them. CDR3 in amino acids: CASSPRGKGVDRAYGYTF. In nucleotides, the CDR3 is TGTGCCAGCAGTCCCCGTGGGAAGGGTGTGGACCGGGCTTATGGCTACACCTTC.

CDR3 coding DNA: TGTGCCAGCAGCCAAGATAGCGGCAGCCTGAACACTGAAGCTTTCTTT. Protein: CASSQDSGSLNTEAFF. The V gene is TRBV3-1, the J gene TRBJ1-1; D remains unclear. The CDR3 is 16 residues long. The germline V and J ends were trimmed by 0 bases and 0 bases, with 11 bases remaining between them. Looked up from germline, CDR1 is LGHDT and CDR2 is YNNKEL (reference sequence).